This TCR beta chain came from a study of blood T cell repertoires in COVID-19. Study background: Acute and convalescent COVID-19 samples came from the United States, Italy and Spain. Sources were T cells, B-cell-depleted T cells, or PBMCs; the material itself was cDNA or gDNA.

Study processing details: Amplified reference gene primers provided the basis for estimating nucleated cell counts. Sequencing used immunoSEQ multiplex PCR; TCRdb keeps in-frame clones, though not all of them. Clone size and V and J calls were adopted from that table, with D and trimming inferred from the DNA. This table holds some 220,000 clones, around 80% found once. CDR3 length: 15 residues. Germline-derived CDR1 and CDR2 are SGHVS and FQNEAQ. Trimming stripped 2 bases from V and 0 bases from J, with 10 bases between. This chain links TRBV7-8 with TRBJ1-2; D uncertain. Input material: peripheral blood. The clonotype originates from a woman in her sixties who had recovered from COVID-19. The CDR3: CASSLSRGTNYGYTF. The CDR3 region has the DNA TGTGCCAGCAGCTTATCGCGGGGTACTAACTATGGCTACACCTTC.